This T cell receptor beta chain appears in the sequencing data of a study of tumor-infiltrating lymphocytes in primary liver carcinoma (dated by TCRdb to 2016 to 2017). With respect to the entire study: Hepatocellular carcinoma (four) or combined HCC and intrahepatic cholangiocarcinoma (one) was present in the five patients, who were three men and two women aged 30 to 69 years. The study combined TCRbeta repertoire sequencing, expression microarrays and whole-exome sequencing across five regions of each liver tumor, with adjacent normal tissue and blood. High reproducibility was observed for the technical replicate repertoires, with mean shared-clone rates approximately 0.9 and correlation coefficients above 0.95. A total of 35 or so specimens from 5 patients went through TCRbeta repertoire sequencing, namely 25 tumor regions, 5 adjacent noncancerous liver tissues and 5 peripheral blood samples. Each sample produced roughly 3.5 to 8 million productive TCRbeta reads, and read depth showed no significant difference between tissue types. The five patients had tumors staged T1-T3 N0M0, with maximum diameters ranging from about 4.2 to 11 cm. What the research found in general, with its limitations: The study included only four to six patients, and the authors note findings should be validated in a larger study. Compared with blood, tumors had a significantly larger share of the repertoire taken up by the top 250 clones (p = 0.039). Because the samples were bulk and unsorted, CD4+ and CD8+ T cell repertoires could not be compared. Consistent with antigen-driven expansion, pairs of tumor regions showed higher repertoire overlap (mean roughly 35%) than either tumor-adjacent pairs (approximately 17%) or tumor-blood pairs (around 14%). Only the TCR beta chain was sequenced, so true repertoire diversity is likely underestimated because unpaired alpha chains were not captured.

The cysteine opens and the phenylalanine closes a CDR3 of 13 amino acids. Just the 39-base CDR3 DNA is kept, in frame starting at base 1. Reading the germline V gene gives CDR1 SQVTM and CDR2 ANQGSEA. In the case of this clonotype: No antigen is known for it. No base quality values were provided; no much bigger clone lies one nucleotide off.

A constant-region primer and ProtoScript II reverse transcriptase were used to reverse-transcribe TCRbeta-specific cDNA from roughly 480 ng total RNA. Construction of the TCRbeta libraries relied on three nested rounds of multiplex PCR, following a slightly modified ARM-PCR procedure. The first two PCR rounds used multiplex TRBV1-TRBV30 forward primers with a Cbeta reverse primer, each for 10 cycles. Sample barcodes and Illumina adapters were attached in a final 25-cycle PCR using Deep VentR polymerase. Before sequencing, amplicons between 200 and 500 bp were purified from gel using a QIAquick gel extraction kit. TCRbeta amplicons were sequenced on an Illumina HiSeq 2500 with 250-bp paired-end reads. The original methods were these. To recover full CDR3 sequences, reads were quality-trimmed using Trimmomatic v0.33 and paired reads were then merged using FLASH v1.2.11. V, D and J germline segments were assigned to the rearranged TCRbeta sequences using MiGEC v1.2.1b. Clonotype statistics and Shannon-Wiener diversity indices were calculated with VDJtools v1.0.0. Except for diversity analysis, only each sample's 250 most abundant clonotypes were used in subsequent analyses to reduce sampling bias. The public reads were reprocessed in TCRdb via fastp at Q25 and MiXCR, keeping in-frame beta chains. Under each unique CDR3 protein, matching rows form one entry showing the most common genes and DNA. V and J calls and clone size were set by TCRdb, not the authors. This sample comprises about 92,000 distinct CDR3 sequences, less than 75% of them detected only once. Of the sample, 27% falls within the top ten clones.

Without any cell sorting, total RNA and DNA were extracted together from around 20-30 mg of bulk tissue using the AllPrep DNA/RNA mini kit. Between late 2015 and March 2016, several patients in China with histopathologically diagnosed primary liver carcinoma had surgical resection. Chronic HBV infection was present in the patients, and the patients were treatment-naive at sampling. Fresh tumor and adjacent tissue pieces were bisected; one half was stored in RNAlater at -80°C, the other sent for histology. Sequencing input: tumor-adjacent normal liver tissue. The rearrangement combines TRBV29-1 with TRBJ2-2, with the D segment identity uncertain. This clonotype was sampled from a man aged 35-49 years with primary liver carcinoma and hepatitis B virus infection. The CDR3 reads CSTWRVDTGELFF. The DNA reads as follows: TGCAGTACGTGGCGAGTAGACACCGGGGAGCTGTTTTTT.